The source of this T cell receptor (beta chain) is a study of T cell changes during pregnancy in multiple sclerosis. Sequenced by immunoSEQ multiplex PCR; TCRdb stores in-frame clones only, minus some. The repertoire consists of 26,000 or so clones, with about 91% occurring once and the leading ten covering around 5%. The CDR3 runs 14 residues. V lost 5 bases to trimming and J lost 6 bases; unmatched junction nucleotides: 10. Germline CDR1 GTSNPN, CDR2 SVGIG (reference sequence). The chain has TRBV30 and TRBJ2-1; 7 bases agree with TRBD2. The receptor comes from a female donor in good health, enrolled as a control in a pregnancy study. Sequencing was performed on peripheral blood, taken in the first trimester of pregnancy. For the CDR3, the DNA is TGTGCCTGGTCTAGCGGTAGGTGGAGCAATGAGCAGTTCTTC. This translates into CAWSSGRWSNEQFF. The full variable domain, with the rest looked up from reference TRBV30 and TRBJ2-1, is SQTIHQWPATLVQPVGSPLSLECTVEGTSNPNLYWYRQAAGRGLQLLFYSVGIGQISSEVPQNLSASRPQDRQFILSSKKLLLSDSGFYLCAWSSGRWSNEQFFGPGTRLTVL.